This T cell receptor beta chain stems from a study of T and B cells in COVID-19 patients. Study in general: Recovered patients mostly had mild to moderate COVID-19 managed as outpatients. Broader study findings: No sequencing was yet done of CD4+, regulatory or CD8+ subsets, or of SARS-CoV-2-responsive or tetramer+ sorted cells.

Blood genomic DNA input for TRB amplification was about 220-500 ng. TRB rearrangements were amplified by multiplex PCR with BIOMED2 TRB-A/B primers. TCRdb itself ran the multiplex PCR reads through MiXCR, one entry per CDR3 protein. The top ten clones hold 15% to 20% of a sample with about 1,200 distinct CDR3 sequences, about a fifth of them seen once. By share of the sample, this clonotype is medium-sized. Its antigen is not known. This CDR3 comprises 15 residues. Trimming pared 6 bases from V and 0 bases from J, leaving 12 bases between. The sequence came from a human donor with active COVID-19. Specimen: blood. The V call is TRBV12-3 or TRBV12-4, the J call TRBJ2-1; maybe TRBD2 (5 bases). Here the CDR3 reads CASSLRGSSYNEQFF. As DNA, the CDR3 is TGTGCCAGCAGCCTCAGAGGGAGCTCCTACAATGAGCAGTTCTTC.